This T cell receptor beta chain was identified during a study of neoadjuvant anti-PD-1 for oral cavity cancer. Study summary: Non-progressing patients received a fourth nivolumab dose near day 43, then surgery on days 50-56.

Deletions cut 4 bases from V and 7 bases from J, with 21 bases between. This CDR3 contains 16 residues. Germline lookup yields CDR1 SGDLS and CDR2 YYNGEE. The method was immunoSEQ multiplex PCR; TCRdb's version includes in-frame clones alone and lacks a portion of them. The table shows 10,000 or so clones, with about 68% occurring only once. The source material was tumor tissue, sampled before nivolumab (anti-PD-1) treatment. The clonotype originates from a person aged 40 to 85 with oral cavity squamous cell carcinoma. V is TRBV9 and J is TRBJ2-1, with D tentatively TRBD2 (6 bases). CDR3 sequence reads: CASSRSAGRSLNEQFF. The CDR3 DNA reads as TGTGCCAGCAGCCGTTCCGCGGGGAGGTCGTTGAATGAGCAGTTCTTC.